Listed below are T cell receptor beta chains from one sample, sequenced in a study of blood T cell repertoires in COVID-19. Using immunoSEQ multiplex PCR, the repertoire was profiled, and TCRdb retains in-frame clones only, with some absent. There are approximately 180,000 clones in the sample; 90% occur only once, and approximately 0.56% lies in the top ten. What was sequenced was peripheral blood. The receptors originated from a man in his fifties or sixties with acute or convalescent COVID-19. Each CDR3 is given with its conserved first and last residue. Each record gives: CDR3 DNA, CDR3 protein, J gene, D gene, clone size, V gene. A D gene is named only where the DNA matches it firmly. Clone size appears in some rows only: once, few, many, or a class for an expanded clone.

CDR3 DNA: TGCGCCAGCAGCCTCACAGGTTCCGAGCAGTACTTC
CDR3 protein: CASSLTGSEQYF
J gene: TRBJ2-7
D gene: .
clone size: .
V gene: TRBV5-1

CDR3 DNA: TGTGCCAGCACCACGTCGACAGGGGGGTTTCGAGATACGCAGTATTTT
CDR3 protein: CASTTSTGGFRDTQYF
J gene: TRBJ2-3
D gene: TRBD1
clone size: .
V gene: TRBV5-6

CDR3 DNA: TGTGCCAGCAGTTTCGACAGGGGGGCCACTGAAGCTTTCTTT
CDR3 protein: CASSFDRGATEAFF
J gene: TRBJ1-1
D gene: TRBD1
clone size: .
V gene: TRBV27

CDR3 DNA: TGCGCCAGCAGCCGGCGACAGGCCTCTAGCACAGATACGCAGTATTTT
CDR3 protein: CASSRRQASSTDTQYF
J gene: TRBJ2-3
D gene: .
clone size: .
V gene: TRBV4-1

CDR3 DNA: TGTGCCAGCAGTGGTCCTAGTGGGAATCAGCCCCAGCATTTT
CDR3 protein: CASSGPSGNQPQHF
J gene: TRBJ1-5
D gene: .
clone size: few
V gene: TRBV2

CDR3 DNA: TGTGCCAGCAGCTGGTGGCCGACTAGCGGGAGCGGCTACGAGCAGTACTTC
CDR3 protein: CASSWWPTSGSGYEQYF
J gene: TRBJ2-7
D gene: TRBD2
clone size: .
V gene: TRBV7-9

CDR3 DNA: TGTGCCAGCAGCTACCAACAGGGTGGCACTAATGAAAAACTGTTTTTT
CDR3 protein: CASSYQQGGTNEKLFF
J gene: TRBJ1-4
D gene: .
clone size: once
V gene: TRBV7-9

CDR3 DNA: TGCGCCAGCAGCCAGTACAGGGTAAGGAACACCGGGGAGCTGTTTTTT
CDR3 protein: CASSQYRVRNTGELFF
J gene: TRBJ2-2
D gene: .
clone size: .
V gene: TRBV4-3

CDR3 DNA: TGTGCCAGTAGTAGCGGGGGGCCACGTTACAATGAGCAGTTCTTC
CDR3 protein: CASSSGGPRYNEQFF
J gene: TRBJ2-1
D gene: TRBD2
clone size: .
V gene: TRBV19

CDR3 DNA: TGCAGCGTTGGCCAGGGGATCTCTGGGGCCAACGTCCTGACTTTC
CDR3 protein: CSVGQGISGANVLTF
J gene: TRBJ2-6
D gene: .
clone size: .
V gene: TRBV29-1

CDR3 DNA: TGTGCCAGCAGCTTGCAGGCCACCCAAGAGACCCAGTACTTC
CDR3 protein: CASSLQATQETQYF
J gene: TRBJ2-5
D gene: .
clone size: .
V gene: TRBV5-4

CDR3 DNA: TGTGCCAGCAGCGTAGGGCAGGATAGCAATCAGCCCCAGCATTTT
CDR3 protein: CASSVGQDSNQPQHF
J gene: TRBJ1-5
D gene: .
clone size: once
V gene: TRBV9

CDR3 DNA: TGTGCCACCAGCAGAAATCGAGGACACACTATAGCAGATACGCAGTATTTT
CDR3 protein: CATSRNRGHTIADTQYF
J gene: TRBJ2-3
D gene: .
clone size: .
V gene: TRBV15

CDR3 DNA: TGCGCCAGCAGTGAGTTTCCGGGACAGCTGCGCTACGAGCAGTACTTC
CDR3 protein: CASSEFPGQLRYEQYF
J gene: TRBJ2-7
D gene: TRBD1
clone size: once
V gene: TRBV5-1

CDR3 DNA: TGTGCCACCGCGAATTCCCCTCCAAATTCACCCCTCCACTTT
CDR3 protein: CATANSPPNSPLHF
J gene: TRBJ1-6
D gene: .
clone size: .
V gene: TRBV19

CDR3 DNA: TGTGCCAGCAGTGAATATAGTAGACAGGTAGATAATTCACCCCTCCACTTT
CDR3 protein: CASSEYSRQVDNSPLHF
J gene: TRBJ1-6
D gene: .
clone size: .
V gene: TRBV25-1

CDR3 DNA: TGCGCCAGCAGCTTGGGACTAGCGGAGGATGAGCAGTTCTTC
CDR3 protein: CASSLGLAEDEQFF
J gene: TRBJ2-1
D gene: TRBD2
clone size: .
V gene: TRBV5-1

CDR3 DNA: TGTGCCACCAGTGATTCACAGATAACCGGGGAGCTGTTTTTT
CDR3 protein: CATSDSQITGELFF
J gene: TRBJ2-2
D gene: .
clone size: .
V gene: TRBV24-1

CDR3 DNA: TGTGCCTGGAGTGTAACCGGGGGGGCCTATTATGAGCAGTTCTTC
CDR3 protein: CAWSVTGGAYYEQFF
J gene: TRBJ2-1
D gene: TRBD2
clone size: .
V gene: TRBV30

CDR3 DNA: TGTGCCCACGCTAATACCTATGGCTACACCTTC
CDR3 protein: CAHANTYGYTF
J gene: TRBJ1-2
D gene: .
clone size: .
V gene: TRBV28

CDR3 DNA: TGTGCCAGCAGCTTATATGGCGGGGGGGCCGGAGATACGCAGTATTTT
CDR3 protein: CASSLYGGGAGDTQYF
J gene: TRBJ2-3
D gene: TRBD2
clone size: .
V gene: TRBV7-2

CDR3 DNA: TGCACCAGCAGCTGGGTAGTAGGGAGGGAGACCCAGTACTTC
CDR3 protein: CTSSWVVGRETQYF
J gene: TRBJ2-5
D gene: .
clone size: .
V gene: TRBV1

CDR3 DNA: TGTGCCAGCAGTGCCAGGACAGTCTCTGAAGCTTTCTTT
CDR3 protein: CASSARTVSEAFF
J gene: TRBJ1-1
D gene: .
clone size: .
V gene: TRBV27

CDR3 DNA: TGTGCCAGCAGCCAAGGGACAGACTCTGGAAACACCATATATTTT
CDR3 protein: CASSQGTDSGNTIYF
J gene: TRBJ1-3
D gene: .
clone size: .
V gene: TRBV3-1/TRBV3-2

CDR3 DNA: TGTGCCAGCACCCTCAATCTAGCGGGGAGATACACAGATACGCAGTATTTT
CDR3 protein: CASTLNLAGRYTDTQYF
J gene: TRBJ2-3
D gene: TRBD2
clone size: once
V gene: TRBV10-3

CDR3 DNA: TGTGCCAGCAGAGGCGGATCGGACAGCAACTATGGCTACACCTTC
CDR3 protein: CASRGGSDSNYGYTF
J gene: TRBJ1-2
D gene: .
clone size: .
V gene: TRBV6-5

CDR3 DNA: TGTGCCAGCAGCGTAGGGCTAGCGGGCGGTACAGATACGCAGTATTTT
CDR3 protein: CASSVGLAGGTDTQYF
J gene: TRBJ2-3
D gene: TRBD2
clone size: .
V gene: TRBV9

CDR3 DNA: TGTGCCAGCAGCTGGGGACAGAACGGGGAGCTGTTTTTT
CDR3 protein: CASSWGQNGELFF
J gene: TRBJ2-2
D gene: TRBD1
clone size: .
V gene: TRBV12-3/TRBV12-4

CDR3 DNA: TGCGCCAGCACTGCCACTAGCGGGAGTTACGAGCAGTACTTC
CDR3 protein: CASTATSGSYEQYF
J gene: TRBJ2-7
D gene: TRBD2
clone size: .
V gene: TRBV5-1

CDR3 DNA: TGTGCCAGCAGCGTCGGACTTGTGAGGGAAAAACTGTTTTTT
CDR3 protein: CASSVGLVREKLFF
J gene: TRBJ1-4
D gene: .
clone size: .
V gene: TRBV7-9

CDR3 DNA: TGTGCCTGGAGTCCGCCACCGGGACACTATAATTCACCCCTCCACTTT
CDR3 protein: CAWSPPPGHYNSPLHF
J gene: TRBJ1-6
D gene: .
clone size: .
V gene: TRBV30

CDR3 DNA: TGTGCCAGCAGTTACCGGTTGGACAGAAATCAGCCCCAGCATTTT
CDR3 protein: CASSYRLDRNQPQHF
J gene: TRBJ1-5
D gene: .
clone size: .
V gene: TRBV6-2/TRBV6-3

CDR3 DNA: TGTGCCAGCAGTTACGGAGGGATCTCTGGAAACACCATATATTTT
CDR3 protein: CASSYGGISGNTIYF
J gene: TRBJ1-3
D gene: .
clone size: .
V gene: TRBV6-2/TRBV6-3

CDR3 DNA: TGTGCCAGCAGCTCTATGTCTGTCCAAGAGACCCAGTACTTC
CDR3 protein: CASSSMSVQETQYF
J gene: TRBJ2-5
D gene: .
clone size: .
V gene: TRBV7-2

CDR3 DNA: TGCAGCGTTGTGACTAGCGGGACGTACGAGCAGTACTTC
CDR3 protein: CSVVTSGTYEQYF
J gene: TRBJ2-7
D gene: TRBD2
clone size: .
V gene: TRBV29-1

CDR3 DNA: TGTGCCAGCAGCGTAGAGGCAGGGACTGGAAACACCATATATTTT
CDR3 protein: CASSVEAGTGNTIYF
J gene: TRBJ1-3
D gene: .
clone size: .
V gene: TRBV9

CDR3 DNA: TGTGCCACCAGCAGAGGGAGAGGGGGCATTGGAGATACGCAGTATTTT
CDR3 protein: CATSRGRGGIGDTQYF
J gene: TRBJ2-3
D gene: TRBD1
clone size: .
V gene: TRBV15

CDR3 DNA: TGTGCCAGCAGCTTCAGGGAATTTTATGAGCAGTTCTTC
CDR3 protein: CASSFREFYEQFF
J gene: TRBJ2-1
D gene: .
clone size: .
V gene: TRBV7-2

CDR3 DNA: TGTGCCAGCAGCCTCCGGGACAGGGGGCGCGGCTATGGCTACACCTTC
CDR3 protein: CASSLRDRGRGYGYTF
J gene: TRBJ1-2
D gene: TRBD1
clone size: few
V gene: TRBV3-1/TRBV3-2

CDR3 DNA: TGTGCCAGTAGTCAGCGCGGGGCCGGGGAGCTGTTTTTT
CDR3 protein: CASSQRGAGELFF
J gene: TRBJ2-2
D gene: .
clone size: .
V gene: TRBV19

CDR3 DNA: TGTGCCAGCAGTGTACTCCAGGGTTCGGCTAACTATGGCTACACCTTC
CDR3 protein: CASSVLQGSANYGYTF
J gene: TRBJ1-2
D gene: .
clone size: .
V gene: TRBV2

CDR3 DNA: TGTGCCAGCAGCTTAGAATGGGCGGGAGCGGATACGCAGTATTTT
CDR3 protein: CASSLEWAGADTQYF
J gene: TRBJ2-3
D gene: TRBD2
clone size: .
V gene: TRBV7-2

CDR3 DNA: TGTGCCAGCAGCTTAACCTGGGGGACTAGCGATAAAGAGACCCAGTACTTC
CDR3 protein: CASSLTWGTSDKETQYF
J gene: TRBJ2-5
D gene: TRBD2
clone size: once
V gene: TRBV7-7

CDR3 DNA: TGCGCCAGCAGCGCCACCCGGGGGACAGGGCGAGCAGATACGCAGTATTTT
CDR3 protein: CASSATRGTGRADTQYF
J gene: TRBJ2-3
D gene: TRBD1
clone size: .
V gene: TRBV5-1